This record concerns one T cell receptor (beta chain) sequence. The antigen is unknown. This entry belongs to a study of high-grade serous ovarian cancer treatment subgroups. Study information: Samples averaged about 15,000 reads and some 7,500 unique TCR beta rearrangements.

Tumor samples were obtained before definitive surgery or chemotherapy. General observations from the study: Clonal relatedness tracked neoantigen level, and by trend copy number and mutation load. Tumors within one patient showed repertoire similarity of 0.11 to 0.79.

From germline, CDR1 is MNHNY and CDR2 SVGAGI (reference sequence). Trimming cost V 5 bases and J 4 bases; bases outside gene matches: 6. The CDR3 length is 14 residues. Sequencing used immunoSEQ multiplex PCR; TCRdb keeps in-frame clones, though not all of them. This sample has 10,000 to 13,000 clones, with over 80% found just once. This sequence was found in a human donor with high-grade serous ovarian cancer. V usage is TRBV6-6 and J usage is TRBJ1-2; 8 bases match TRBD1. Sequenced input: tumor tissue. CDR3 amino acids: CASSRDRGSYGYTF. The DNA for the CDR3 is TGTGCCAGCAGTCGCGACAGGGGAAGCTATGGCTACACCTTC.